This T cell receptor (beta chain) was sequenced for a study of shared clonotypes between healthy human individuals. CDR3 length: 17 amino acids. TCRdb's table, derived via immunoSEQ multiplex PCR, lists solely in-frame clones and lacks some. The sample carries approximately 2,300,000 clones, 80% to 95% recorded once. The source of this sequence is a man aged 18 to 29 in good health. Some clones in this sample may be carry-over from other donors' samples. The chain links TRBV21-1 to TRBJ2-2; the D call of TRBD1 is as the table states it, not checked on the DNA. TRBV21-1 is a known pseudogene. The specimen was naive CD4+ T cells from PBMCs. The subset: CD45RA+ positively selected. CDR3 DNA: TGTGCCAGCAGCATACCGAGGACAGGGGGCGACACCGGGGAGCTGTTTTTT. Protein sequence: CASSIPRTGGDTGELFF.